This record looks at one TCR beta chain sequence and its context. The entry originates in a study of T cells in Graves' hyperthyroidism and ophthalmopathy. In the study overall: Upon initial diagnosis and before any treatment, peripheral blood was collected.

Regions amplified from RNA transcripts were the TCR beta CDR3 regions. TCR CDR3 regions were first amplified by RT-PCR with HTBI primers. From the multiplex PCR reads, TCRdb called clonotypes with MiXCR, one entry per CDR3 protein. The table lists fewer than 400,000 distinct CDR3 sequences, 25% of them singletons, with roughly 80% in the top ten. The CDR3 has 15 amino acids. The V and J ends lost 6 bases and 0 bases, in that order; junction bases with no gene match: 8. Per germline, CDR1 DFQATT and CDR2 SNEGSKA (reference sequence). Sequenced input: blood. This chain joins TRBV20-1 and TRBJ2-4, with 7 bases identical to TRBD1. The TCR sequence derives from a man in his forties or fifties with Graves' hyperthyroidism. The CDR3: CSAIYRGIAKNIQYF. The CDR3 DNA sequence: TGCAGTGCAATTTACAGGGGTATAGCCAAAAACATTCAGTACTTC.